This TCR beta chain originates from a study of T cells in Graves' hyperthyroidism and ophthalmopathy (dated by TCRdb to the late 2010s). Notes on the research overall: Peripheral blood was sampled at the time of initial diagnosis, prior to any treatment. To identify TCR V-J signatures that set the groups apart, the researchers used a discovery cohort of about a hundred patients, made up of 40 to 45 with Graves' ophthalmopathy and 55 to 65 with stable Graves' hyperthyroidism. Prospective prediction of ophthalmopathy was tested in an independent validation cohort consisting of some 20 hyperthyroidism patients and over 15 patients who later progressed to ophthalmopathy. The roughly 100 discovery patients were randomly split 7:3 into training and test sets. In addition, the study compared T-cell repertoires in thyroid tissue and in blood from several Graves' hyperthyroidism patients. After blood sampling, hyperthyroidism patients were treated with methimazole at a starting dose of 30 mg daily, and ophthalmopathy patients were treated with high-dose intravenous methylprednisolone. The paper reports TCR Vbeta CDR3 sequencing of some 140 peripheral blood samples: 40 to 45 ophthalmopathy, fewer than 85 hyperthyroidism and around 17 progressor patients.

Amplification of TCR beta CDR3 regions was carried out from RNA transcripts. A first-round RT-PCR of the TCR CDR3 used the HTBI primer set with the Qiagen OneStep RT-PCR kit. Libraries were constructed in a second round of multiplex PCR, after which size selection and purification were carried out. Sequencing of the libraries was done on an Illumina HiSeq2000 using paired-end 100 bp reads. Concerning the study's data processing: Raw data were processed with SOAPnuke, discarding reads with adapters, uncalled bases, mean Phred below 15, or no exact constant-primer or identifier match. COPE v1.2.5 was used to merge the high-quality paired reads, and each unique nucleotide sequence was defined as a clonotype. MiTCR v1.1 was used to align clonotypes to the IMGT TRBV, TRBD and TRBJ reference segments. Only V-J combinations with frequency above 0.0001, covering approximately 99% of repertoires, were analysed. A TCS score was defined as the ratio between F50 (clonal expansion) and ExV (chaos), using BLOSUM62-based TCRdist between CDR3 peptides within each V-J. Welch's t-statistics and random forest reduced 450 to 600 V-J features to under 15, which were used in a naive Bayes classifier (R e1071). TCRdb reprocessing: public reads trimmed at Q25 with fastp, clones called with MiXCR, in-frame beta chains kept. One record per CDR3 amino acid sequence lists the most common genes and DNA. The V and J calls and clone size come from TCRdb's table, not from the authors' own analysis. The sample table shows about 400,000 distinct CDR3 sequences, and 14% to 15% are seen once. Together, the top ten hold less than 35% of the sample.

Reading the germline V gene (reference sequence) gives CDR1 MNHEY and CDR2 SMNVEV. Its CDR3 holds 17 amino acids, cysteine through phenylalanine. Here the CDR3 DNA is all that survives: 51 bases in frame from base 1. V gives up 3 bases and J gives up 4 bases, and the segment between their germline ends measures 20 bases. The full study reports these points: Most expanded thyroid clonotypes (frequency above 0.001) were also detected in blood, a finding suggesting that blood repertoires may reflect thyroid immune responses. A model built on a 13 V-J signature distinguished ophthalmopathy from stable hyperthyroidism, reaching 85% to 90% sensitivity and 81.08% specificity in cross-validation and 80%/75% in testing. Sample size was not statistically predetermined, and blinding of investigators to group allocation was not performed. In validation, the model predicted progression to ophthalmopathy a median of roughly 6.1 months before onset, with over 55% sensitivity and about 72% specificity.

A patient counted as having stable Graves' hyperthyroidism if no progression to ophthalmopathy occurred over 18 months of follow-up. Hyperthyroidism patients were newly diagnosed, with disease duration under 2 months, and aged 18 to 65 years. Exclusion was applied to patients with uncontrolled infections, other autoimmune diseases, pregnancy or lactation. Diagnoses were based on clinical symptoms, serum thyroxine and TRAb, thyroid ultrasound and orbital computed tomography. PBMCs were separated from around 9.1 ml of fresh peripheral blood using Ficoll-Paque density gradient centrifugation. Trizol reagent was used to extract total RNA, and RNA quality was then checked on an Agilent 2100 Bioanalyzer. Concerning this clonotype itself: Its target antigen remains unknown. Nothing much larger sits one base from this clone, and base qualities are not available.

The sequenced material came from blood. This TCR came from a woman aged 25-40 years with Graves' hyperthyroidism. This chain is built from TRBV27 and TRBJ2-3; the D segment could be TRBD2, given 6 matching bases. The CDR3 protein sequence reads: CASSFTPGLPLADTQYF. The nucleotide sequence is given as TGTGCCAGCAGTTTCACCCCGGGACTCCCACTCGCAGATACGCAGTATTTT.